These 29 T cell receptor beta chains were all obtained from the same sample, sequenced in a study of CD8+CD57+ T cells in acquired aplastic anemia listed by TCRdb under 2018. Patients chosen for sequencing had shown expansion of CD8+CD57+ cells by flow cytometry. For sequencing, an Illumina HiSeq 2000 was employed. Profiling of TCR beta VDJ combinations and CDR3 sequences used genomic DNA as the template. TCRdb trimmed public reads at Q25 via fastp, called clones via MiXCR and kept in-frame beta chains. Every CDR3 protein is listed once, alongside the most common genes and DNA of its rows. This sample comprises over 150,000 distinct CDR3 sequences, approximately 48% of them detected only once. Together, the top ten hold roughly 13% of the sample. Sequences were obtained from sorted CD4+, CD8+, or CD8+CD57+ T cells (not recorded which) from PBMCs. These receptors all stem from a human donor with aplastic anemia.

The chain is built from TRBV27 and TRBJ1-6, with D perhaps matching TRBD1 (6 bases). CDR3 length: 15 amino acids. Trimming pared 2 bases from V and 7 bases from J, leaving 12 bases between. Germline V CDR1 and CDR2: MNHEY, SMNVEV (reference sequence). CDR3 loop: CASSLGGPLNSPLHF. In nucleotides, the CDR3 is TGTGCCAGCAGTTTAGGGGGCCCCCTAAATTCACCCCTCCACTTT.

The chain has TRBV2 and TRBJ1-5, with 8 positions matching TRBD1. Germline V gene data show CDR1 as SNHLY and CDR2 as FYNNEI. V shed 7 bases and J 4 bases; nucleotides not matched to a gene: 6. The length of the CDR3 is 14 residues. For the CDR3, the DNA is TGTGCCAGCAACAAGGACAGGGTTAATCAGCCCCAGCATTTT. Residues: CASNKDRVNQPQHF.

The table lists this clonotype with a few counts. This chain uses TRBV7-3 with TRBJ1-2; maybe TRBD1 (6 bases). This CDR3 contains 13 residues. Germline CDR1 reads SGHTA; CDR2 reads FQGTGA. Trimming pared 6 bases from V and 4 bases from J, leaving 12 bases between. The CDR3 loop reads CASSPGQSYGYTF. For the CDR3, the DNA is TGTGCCAGCAGTCCAGGACAGTCCTATGGCTACACCTTC.

The CDR3 DNA reads TGTGCCAGTACGGCAGGCGTCGGAACCTACGAGCAGTACTTC. Its translation: CASTAGVGTYEQYF. J is TRBJ2-7 and V is TRBV19; D unresolved. CDR3 length equals 14 residues. CDR1 LNHDA and CDR2 SQIVND come from the germline V gene (reference sequence). Trimming left V 7 bases short and J 2 bases short, with 15 bases between.

V and J are TRBV24-1 and TRBJ2-3; 10 bases line up with TRBD1. This CDR3 has 16 amino acids. The junction had 6 bases not matched to a gene; V was cut back by 1 base and J by 6 bases. The germline V gene encodes CDR1 KGHDR and CDR2 SFDVKD. CDR3 residues: CATSDLGTGELDTQYF. The DNA of the CDR3 is TGTGCCACCAGTGATTTAGGGACAGGGGAATTGGATACGCAGTATTTT.

With regard to this clonotype: Given a much more abundant clone one base away, this may be a read error. The genes are TRBV2 and TRBJ1-2; 9 nucleotides agree with TRBD1. J was trimmed by 5 bases and V by 6 bases; bases with no gene match: 4. The CDR3 is made up of 13 amino acids. Germline V gene data show CDR1 as SNHLY and CDR2 as FYNNEI. The CDR3 region has the DNA TGTGCCAGCAGACAAGGACAGGGGTATGGCTACACCTTC. Its protein is CASRQGQGYGYTF.

The rearrangement links TRBV10-1 to TRBJ2-7, with D unresolved. Trimming pared 1 base from V and 4 bases from J, leaving 8 bases between. Germline V gene data show CDR1 as WNHNN and CDR2 as SYGVQD (reference sequence). There are 13 residues in the CDR3. DNA for the CDR3: TGCGCCAGCAGTGAGTTCGCTAATTACGAGCAGTACTTC. It translates to CASSEFANYEQYF.

The V call is TRBV19, the J call TRBJ2-2; 8 bases match TRBD1. The V segment lost 6 bases and the J segment 8 bases; nucleotides outside the gene matches: 11. This CDR3 has 15 amino acids. Germline-derived CDR1 and CDR2 are LNHDA and SQIVND (reference sequence). CDR3 in amino acids: CASSFGQGMRGELFF. The CDR3 DNA reads as TGTGCCAGTAGCTTCGGACAGGGTATGAGGGGGGAGCTGTTTTTT.

The rearrangement uses TRBV11-2 and TRBJ2-1, with a possible D match to TRBD2 (6 bases). The germline V gene encodes CDR1 SGHAT and CDR2 FQNNGV. This CDR3 contains 14 residues. V was trimmed by 0 bases and J by 15 bases, leaving 18 bases between them. In nucleotides, the CDR3 is TGTGCCAGCAGCTTAGAGGGACTCCCCGTAAAGCGGTTCTTC. It codes for CASSLEGLPVKRFF.

This clonotype was observed a handful of times. The chain carries TRBV11-1 and TRBJ2-3; 15 bases agree with TRBD2. Unmatched junction bases numbered 8, after V lost 6 bases and J lost 1 base. Germline V gene data show CDR1 as SGHAT and CDR2 as FQDESV (reference sequence). This CDR3 is 18 amino acids long. This CDR3 is CASSSGLAGGRGTDTQYF. DNA for the CDR3: TGTGCCAGCAGTTCCGGACTAGCGGGGGGGCGGGGCACAGATACGCAGTATTTT.

This clonotype was observed a handful of times. The chain joins TRBV24-1 to TRBJ1-5; the match to TRBD1 covers 7 bases. This CDR3 comprises 15 residues. With 4 bases clipped from V and 1 base from J, the junction kept 3 bases outside the gene matches. Germline V gene lookup returns CDR1 KGHDR and CDR2 SFDVKD. Here the CDR3 DNA reads TGTGCCACCAGTGACGGACAGGTGAGCAATCAGCCCCAGCATTTT. Amino acid sequence: CATSDGQVSNQPQHF.

Many counts were recorded for this clonotype. This sequence joins TRBV12-5 and TRBJ1-5, with D unresolved. CDR3 length equals 14 residues. Trimming cost V 5 bases and J 6 bases, with 14 bases left between them. Per germline, CDR1 LGHNT and CDR2 FRNRAP. CDR3 loop: CASGITGWTQPQHF. In DNA, the CDR3 is TGTGCTAGTGGTATCACGGGGTGGACTCAGCCCCAGCATTTT.

This clonotype came up a few times. This chain joins TRBV3-1 and TRBJ2-5, with D hard to call. This CDR3 comprises 12 residues. Per germline, CDR1 LGHDT and CDR2 YNNKEL (reference sequence). Trimming removed 1 base at V and 6 bases at J, with 6 bases between. The CDR3 nucleotides are TGTGCCAGCAGCCAAGGGGGTAAGACCCAGTACTTC. This encodes CASSQGGKTQYF.

V and J are TRBV15 and TRBJ2-5; 9 bases align to TRBD1. Germline V gene lookup returns CDR1 LNHNV and CDR2 YYDKDF (reference sequence). The V and J ends lost 4 bases and 3 bases, in that order; junction bases with no gene match: 6. The CDR3 covers 15 residues. DNA for the CDR3: TGTGCCACCAGCACTGGACAGGGGATGGAAGAGACCCAGTACTTC. It specifies CATSTGQGMEETQYF.

The chain carries TRBV7-9 and TRBJ2-7, with 7 bases aligning to TRBD1. The V and J ends lost 5 bases and 4 bases, in that order; junction bases with no gene match: 2. This CDR3 region has 12 residues. Germline V lookup: CDR1 SEHNR, CDR2 FQNEAQ (reference sequence). CDR3 loop: CASSPDRYEQYF. CDR3 sequence (DNA): TGTGCCAGCAGCCCGGACAGGTACGAGCAGTACTTC.

This clonotype was seen repeatedly, ten times or more. This chain connects TRBV12-3 or TRBV12-4 to TRBJ2-1; possibly TRBD1 for D (7 bases). This CDR3 has 12 amino acids. V dropped 5 bases and J dropped 14 bases, with 16 bases sitting between them. In nucleotides, the CDR3 is TGTGCCAGCAGTCTCCGGGGGACAGCCGAGTTCTTC. It encodes CASSLRGTAEFF.

The chain links TRBV20-1 to TRBJ2-1; D not certain. V shed 4 bases and J shed 4 bases, with 11 bases lying between them. In germline, CDR1 is DFQATT, CDR2 SNEGSKA (reference sequence). This CDR3 has 13 residues. CDR3 nucleotides: TGCAGTGCTATCCGGCCAGTTTACAATGAGCAGTTCTTC. This encodes CSAIRPVYNEQFF.

This clonotype showed up many times. This chain connects TRBV20-1 to TRBJ2-1; no definite D call. V was shortened by 6 bases and J by 4 bases, with 25 bases between the two germline ends. The length of the CDR3 is 17 residues. The germline V gene encodes CDR1 DFQATT and CDR2 SNEGSKA (reference sequence). Here the CDR3 reads CSAETPRSRIRYNEQFF. The CDR3 region has the DNA TGCAGTGCGGAAACCCCTAGATCCCGAATACGGTACAATGAGCAGTTCTTC.

This clonotype was seen ten or more times. The chain couples TRBV6-1 to TRBJ2-7; D gene unclear. Between the trimmed V and J ends, which lost 7 bases and 0 bases, there was a span of 13 bases. The CDR3 sequence is 14 residues long. Germline lookup yields CDR1 MNHNS and CDR2 SASEGT. For the CDR3, the DNA is TGTGCCAGCAATGAGCTACAGTCCTCCTACGAGCAGTACTTC. Residues: CASNELQSSYEQYF.

This chain links TRBV10-1 with TRBJ1-1; no clear D. Trimming removed 8 bases at V and 3 bases at J, with 13 bases between. Germline V gene lookup returns CDR1 WNHNN and CDR2 SYGVQD (reference sequence). This CDR3 contains 13 residues. The CDR3 sequence is CASGSGVDTEAFF. CDR3 bases: TGCGCCAGCGGGTCTGGGGTGGACACTGAAGCTTTCTTT.

This chain links TRBV19 with TRBJ1-2; D gene uncertain. The ends were cut back, 9 bases at V and 2 bases at J, with 16 bases in the middle. The CDR3 has 14 residues. CDR1 is LNHDA, CDR2 SQIVND, per germline (reference sequence). CDR3 bases: TGTGCCAGCAGCTTAGTCCCGGGGAACTATGGCTACACCTTC. Its protein product is CASSLVPGNYGYTF.

This chain joins TRBV24-1 and TRBJ1-2, with D hard to call. Germline CDR1 and CDR2: KGHDR and SFDVKD. The CDR3 length is 12 residues. Trimming pared 4 bases from V and 8 bases from J, leaving 10 bases between. This CDR3 reads CATSDQGRGYTF. CDR3 nucleotide sequence: TGTGCCACCAGTGACCAAGGGAGGGGCTACACCTTC.

The gene calls are TRBV10-3 and TRBJ2-1, with 8 nucleotides matching TRBD1. V was clipped by 0 bases and J by 4 bases; unmatched bases: 5. This CDR3 region has 16 residues. Looked up from germline, CDR1 is ENHRY and CDR2 is SYGVKD. The CDR3 nucleotides are TGTGCCATCAGTGAGTCGGGGACAGGACTTTACAATGAGCAGTTCTTC. As protein: CAISESGTGLYNEQFF.

Many counts were recorded for this clonotype. The chain joins TRBV2 to TRBJ1-2; D is unresolved. Trimming shortened V by 6 bases and J by 0 bases, and 8 bases separated the two germline ends. This CDR3 comprises 13 residues. Germline CDR1 reads SNHLY; CDR2 reads FYNNEI. The DNA of the CDR3 is TGTGCCAGCAGGAGAGACACTAACTATGGCTACACCTTC. It codes for CASRRDTNYGYTF.

The V gene is TRBV9, the J gene TRBJ2-7; maybe TRBD1 (5 bases). The CDR3 is 14 residues long. V lost 1 base and J lost 2, with 10 bases in between. Looked up from germline, CDR1 is SGDLS and CDR2 is YYNGEE. CDR3 in amino acids: CASSVLAGTYEQYF. In DNA, the CDR3 is TGTGCCAGCAGCGTATTGGCAGGGACCTACGAGCAGTACTTC.

J is TRBJ1-2 and V is TRBV19; 8 bases map to TRBD1. V lost 5 bases, J lost 3 bases, and 8 bases stayed unmatched. Germline CDR1 is LNHDA and CDR2 is SQIVND (reference sequence). The CDR3 consists of 15 residues. This CDR3 is CASSSRQGLDYGYTF. For the CDR3, the DNA is TGTGCCAGTAGTTCTAGACAGGGGTTAGACTATGGCTACACCTTC.

The chain combines TRBV20-1 with TRBJ1-6; D ambiguous. Trimming cost V 0 bases and J 14 bases, with 17 bases left between them. CDR3 size: 14 residues. Germline values: CDR1 DFQATT, CDR2 SNEGSKA (reference sequence). CDR3 region: CSARDGDRILSLHF. CDR3 coding DNA: TGCAGTGCTAGAGATGGAGACCGAATACTATCCCTCCACTTT.

Here the CDR3 reads CAWSLGGAPPPQHF. Written as DNA, the CDR3 is TGTGCCTGGAGTTTAGGGGGGGCGCCTCCGCCCCAGCATTTT. J is TRBJ1-5 and V is TRBV30; perhaps TRBD1 as D (6 bases). This CDR3 has 14 amino acids. Trimming cost V 2 bases and J 9 bases, with 17 bases left between them. The germline gives CDR1 GTSNPN, CDR2 SVGIG (reference sequence). Using reference TRBV30 and TRBJ1-5 for the parts outside the CDR3, the full variable domain is SQTIHQWPATLVQPVGSPLSLECTVEGTSNPNLYWYRQAAGRGLQLLFYSVGIGQISSEVPQNLSASRPQDRQFILSSKKLLLSDSGFYLCAWSLGGAPPPQHFGDGTRLSIL.

At least ten counts were recorded for this clonotype. The chain is built from TRBV5-1 and TRBJ2-7; TRBD1 matches 10 bases. V was clipped by 0 bases and J by 6 bases; unmatched bases: 3. The germline gives CDR1 SGHRS, CDR2 YFSETQ. The CDR3 length is 14 residues. The CDR3 region is CASSLGGTGVEQYF. CDR3 nucleotides: TGCGCCAGCAGCTTGGGTGGGACAGGGGTCGAGCAGTACTTC.